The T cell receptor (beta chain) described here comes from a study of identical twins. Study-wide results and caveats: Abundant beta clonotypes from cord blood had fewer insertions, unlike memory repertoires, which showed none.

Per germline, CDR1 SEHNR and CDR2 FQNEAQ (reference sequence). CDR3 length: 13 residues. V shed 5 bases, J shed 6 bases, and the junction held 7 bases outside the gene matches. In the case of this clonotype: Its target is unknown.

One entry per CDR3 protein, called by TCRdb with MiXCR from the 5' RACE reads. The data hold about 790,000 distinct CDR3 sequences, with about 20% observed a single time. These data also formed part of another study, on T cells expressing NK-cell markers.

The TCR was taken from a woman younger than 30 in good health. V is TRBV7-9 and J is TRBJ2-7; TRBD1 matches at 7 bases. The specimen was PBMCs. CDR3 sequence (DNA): TGTGCCAGCAGCGGCCACAGGGGTGGCGAGCAGTACTTC. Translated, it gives CASSGHRGGEQYF. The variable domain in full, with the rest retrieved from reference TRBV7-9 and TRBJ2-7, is DTGVSQNPRHKITKRGQNVTFRCDPISEHNRLYWYRQTLGQGPEFLTYFQNEAQLEKSRLLSDRFSAERPKGSFSTLEIQRTEQGDSAMYLCASSGHRGGEQYFGPGTRLTVT.